At least ten counts were recorded for the clone carrying this T cell receptor (beta chain). Its cognate antigen is unknown. Germline values: CDR1 SGHTA, CDR2 FQGNSA. V lost 8 bases to trimming and J lost 0 bases, with 11 bases between them. CDR3 size: 13 residues. TCRdb itself ran the 5' RACE reads through MiXCR, one entry per CDR3 protein. The data contain about 220,000 distinct CDR3 sequences, just under 7.5% of them singletons. The sample is drawn from a study of CD8 T cells in ankylosing spondylitis. General study points: A motif in TCR beta, a set of 8 or 9 highly homologous variants, appeared characteristic of ankylosing spondylitis blood.

This TCR came from a male donor with ankylosing spondylitis. The rearrangement links TRBV7-2 to TRBJ2-7; TRBD1 is a possible D gene (5 bases). The specimen sequenced was blood, either unsorted or a sorted T cell fraction (not recorded which). The CDR3 spells CASQDTSSYEQYF. The CDR3, as DNA: TGTGCCAGCCAGGACACCAGCTCCTACGAGCAGTACTTC.